The following is a TCR beta chain sequence with its context. Its recognized antigen is unknown. Per-base qualities were not stored, and no clone one base away is much larger. Based on the germline V gene (reference sequence), the CDR1 and CDR2 sequences are LNHDA and SQIVND. The CDR3 starts with the cysteine, ends with the phenylalanine, and has 13 residues. The read is trimmed to its CDR3 DNA, 39 bases read in frame from base 1. These data originate in a study of cytomegalovirus exposure and HLA in healthy donors (dated by TCRdb to the late 2010s). About the investigation overall: An earlier analysis of several hundred of the donors reported under 300 Gb of sequence data and 117 million unique TCR beta sequences obtained from about 179 million T cells. Roughly 300 gigabases of sequencing data and 80 million or so unique TCR sequences were included in an early release covering over 600 HLA-typed donors. Of the approximately 400 genotyped donors, approximately 83% fell in the genetic ancestry cluster associated with self-reported Caucasian donors. The aim of the study was to test whether cataloging public T cell receptors could identify signatures of past pathogen exposure. Using immunosequencing, the study profiled T cell repertoires from some 670 subjects and related those repertoires to cytomegalovirus serostatus. In addition to the first cohort of several hundred subjects, a separate validation cohort of 120 different subjects was used. To predict cytomegalovirus infection status, the study combined high-throughput TCR immunosequencing, statistical association of individual TCRs with disease status, and machine learning. To study patterns of TCR occurrence, a later analysis re-analyzed previously published TCR beta repertoires from around 660 donors and added high-resolution HLA genotyping. Rather than using new phenotypic data, the later analysis identified candidate immune exposures from TCR beta sequences and from how often those sequences occurred across donors. An earlier analysis of about 620 of the donors applied high-throughput TCR beta sequencing to assess whether each TCR beta V gene segment acted as functional or pseudogenic. Donor age, sex, ethnicity and CMV serostatus were compiled together with the repertoire data. A later genetic analysis used genome-wide SNP genotypes for about 55% of the 666 donors, treating that subset as a discovery cohort. All discovery cohort repertoires had been generated using a single sequencing platform. Class I and class II HLA loci were covered by the typing at four-digit resolution. The number of typed donors differed by locus: roughly 620-640 for A, B, C, DRB1 and DQB1; some 500 for DQA1; approximately 610 for DPA1; and 450 to 480 for DPB1. Because of strong linkage in the cohort, roughly five DR-DQ haplotypes were treated as single units for association and clustering. On average, roughly 250,000 unique TCR beta nucleotide sequences were sequenced per donor among several hundred genotyped donors of the cohort, with about 17% of those sequences being non-productive. Overall study outcomes, separate from this receptor: Some IMGT-functional V segments, including TRBV6-2 and TRBV6-3, could not be distinguished by the 87-base-pair reads and were therefore excluded. A group of highly shared sequence variants was considered likely to be a technical artifact of the sequencing pipeline. Linkage disequilibrium might explain the correlated functional status among segregating V segments, but an unknown experimental factor could not be excluded. Several of the top co-occurrence clusters appeared to be linked to parvovirus B19, influenza, CMV and Epstein-Barr virus, according to a later analysis. The authors suggested that the approach could potentially be extended to other disease states and immunological phenotypes. Assigning TCR associations to individual alleles was difficult when HLA alleles, especially DR and DQ, strongly co-occurred. Three of the identified cytomegalovirus-associated TCR beta chains were confirmed in vitro to be specific for cytomegalovirus antigens. A further reported finding was that TCR beta sequences accurately predicted the HLA-A and HLA-B alleles for most subjects in the first cohort. In a later analysis, most CMV-associated TCR beta chains were found to appear HLA-restricted, with HLA associations seemingly driven largely by CMV exposure. A later analysis found that TCR association rates varied across HLA loci, with DRB1 alleles showing the most associated TCRs and HLA-C alleles the fewest. In an earlier analysis of 587 of the donors, most TCR beta V segments appeared in productive rearrangements about 87% or about 30% of the time, broadly matching IMGT annotations. According to a later genetic analysis, donors in an Asian-associated ancestry cluster had fewer N-insertions in productive TCRs than the roughly 660-donor mean. The earlier analysis of approximately 590 of the donors excluded 15 to 20 rarely observed V segments, including chromosome 9 orphons, because counts were too low. In a later analysis, HLA-associated TCR beta chains were found to be more clonally expanded and to have lower generation probabilities than equally common non-associated chains. Roughly uniform sequencing depth across donors was assumed in presence/absence analyses, although this assumption may not hold. Because HLA typing was missing for some donors at each locus, association tests included only the typed subset. A later genetic analysis associated a missense DCLRE1C variant with V-gene and J-gene trimming of TCR beta chains, and an independent cohort replicated the association. CMV serostatus was the only immune exposure information available for the cohort. The study listed around 160 TCR beta chains as associated with cytomegalovirus. Cytomegalovirus status was reported to be diagnosed by the classifier with high specificity and sensitivity in both the original and validation cohorts. In a later analysis, around 17,000 TCR beta sequences were associated with specific HLA alleles at a false discovery rate of 0.05. Most TCR sequences were seen in very few donors, while some public TCRs were found in many individuals. This cohort had only TCR beta chains sequenced, and the lack of alpha or paired-chain data limited which features could be detected.

The cohort consisted of 650 to 850 healthy bone marrow donors. At the time of sampling, all cohort members were nominally healthy, though unrecorded immune exposures were likely present. The donor tested CMV seropositive, placing the donor among the approximately 290 seropositive members of the cohort. A peripheral blood sample was collected from each donor, and TCR beta sequencing was performed on peripheral blood mononuclear cells. The Qiagen DNeasy Blood Extraction Kit was used to extract genomic DNA from the blood cell samples. The protocol used for the library was the immunoSEQ multiplex PCR assay. The multiplex PCR relied on a mix of 60 forward primers for TCR Vbeta segments and 13 reverse primers for TCR Jbeta segments. A multiplex PCR assay on genomic DNA amplified the CDR3 region of rearranged TCR beta genes. The amplified TCR beta libraries were sequenced on the Illumina HiSeq System as 87-base-pair reads. Per the original workflow: A later analysis tallied 70 million to 100 million unique TCR beta chains across the 610 or so repertoires, and 10 million to 11 million of those chains were shared by two or more donors. To remove PCR and sequencing errors, raw reads were error-corrected and collapsed into unique sequences using a nearest-neighbor algorithm that merged closely related sequences. CDR3 sequences were aligned to IMGT reference sequences to assign V, D and J gene segments. For a sequence to be retained, at least a six-nucleotide match to both a V gene segment and a J gene segment was required. Rearrangements were classified as productive when the CDR3 lacked stop codons and remained in frame with V and J, and all other rearrangements were classified as non-productive. CDR3 was defined according to IMGT convention as the region running from the second conserved V-encoded cysteine to the conserved J-encoded phenylalanine. The earlier analysis of some 550 of the donors excluded any sequence lacking an unambiguous match to a single V gene segment. In an earlier analysis of several hundred of the donors, V segments were called functional above 56.7% productive rearrangements and were called segregating when the between-donor standard deviation exceeded 5%. A statistical classification framework was built to diagnose cytomegalovirus status from the catalog of TCR beta chain sequences. V and J gene assignment, in a later analysis, came from comparing TCR nucleotide sequences with IMGT/GENE-DB human TR gene sequences. In a later analysis, CDR3 sequences and most-parsimonious VDJ recombination scenarios were assigned using the TCRdist pipeline. A later analysis defined each TCR beta chain by its CDR3 amino acid sequence plus V-gene family, and excluded reads lacking a unique V-gene family. In a later analysis, 450 to 600 highly shared, low-generation-probability nucleotide sequences were removed to address suspected cross-contamination and a sequencing artifact. A later analysis calculated a clonal expansion index for each public chain from normalized within-repertoire ranks of inferred template counts. A later analysis computed generation probabilities with a VDJ recombination model fitted to out-of-frame rearrangements, and checked the results against IGoR. A later analysis scored TCR-TCR, TCR-HLA and TCR-CMV co-occurrence with hypergeometric tests, applying a repertoire-size bias correction to TCR pairs. In a later analysis, false discovery rates were estimated by permuting HLA or CMV assignments 20 times. In a later analysis, co-occurring TCRs were grouped with DBSCAN, and TCRdist sequence similarity was added when clustering was performed within HLA-allele-positive subsets. Co-occurrence clustering excluded repertoires with fewer than 30,000 or more than 120,000 public chains, plus five with anomalous nucleotide sharing. TCRdb stores this immuneACCESS table with in-frame sequences only. Part of the clones is absent; in the studies checked, under half of the shortfall reflects unresolved V genes, and no reason is known for the rest. V, J and clone size were drawn from that table, and D and trimming were deduced from the DNA. A total of 180,000 or so clones appear in this sample, more than 70% of them only once. About 7.6% of the sample rests with the top ten.

The sequenced material came from PBMCs. This receptor was taken from a middle-aged woman in good health and CMV-seropositive. This chain is built from TRBV19 and TRBJ2-7; 11 bases in the junction line up with TRBD2. The J call could be wrong; TRBJ2-1 is a better fit for the DNA end. The CDR3 in this case is CASAGLAVGEQFF. In nucleotide form, the sequence is TGTGCCAGTGCGGGACTAGCGGTAGGAGAGCAGTTCTTC.